A single sample gave rise to the 28 T cell receptor beta chains below, sequenced in a study of T cell changes during pregnancy in multiple sclerosis. Data came from immunoSEQ multiplex PCR; TCRdb stores just in-frame clones and leaves some out. The sample contains 80,000 or so clones, 92% of which appear only once. This material consisted of peripheral blood, taken before pregnancy. These receptors were obtained from a female donor with multiple sclerosis, enrolled in a pregnancy study.

The V and J genes are TRBV29-1 and TRBJ2-2; D ambiguous. V lost 5 bases and J 5 bases, leaving 9 bases between the germline ends. CDR3 length: 12 residues. Germline CDR1 SQVTM, CDR2 ANQGSEA. CDR3 in amino acids: CSVPLQTGELFF. The CDR3 DNA is TGCAGCGTTCCCCTCCAGACCGGGGAGCTGTTTTTT.

The chain recombines TRBV6-1 with TRBJ2-6, with 8 bases identical to TRBD2. V gave up 4 bases and J gave up 0 bases; unmatched junction bases: 8. The length of the CDR3 is 18 residues. Germline CDR1 and CDR2: MNHNS and SASEGT. The CDR3 is CASSALAGGYSGANVLTF. The CDR3 region has the DNA TGTGCCAGCAGTGCTCTAGCGGGCGGGTACTCTGGGGCCAACGTCCTGACTTTC.

V is TRBV6-1 and J is TRBJ2-7; D is unclear. Trimming took off 1 base at V and 2 bases at J, with 9 bases between the two ends. Germline V gene data show CDR1 as MNHNS and CDR2 as SASEGT. The CDR3 runs 14 residues. The CDR3, as DNA: TGTGCCAGCAGTGAAGGTGGCAATGCCTACGAGCAGTACTTC. This encodes CASSEGGNAYEQYF.

This chain uses TRBV28 with TRBJ2-1, with a tentative D call TRBD1 (5 bases). Germline V gene sequence: CDR1 MDHEN, CDR2 SYDVKM. V lost 3 bases to trimming and J lost 10 bases, with 13 bases between them. This CDR3 has 13 residues. CDR3 DNA sequence: TGTGCCAGCAGTTTGGGGCTGACAGCGGAGCAGTTCTTC. The encoded protein is CASSLGLTAEQFF.

This rearrangement joins TRBV25-1 to TRBJ2-3; 7 positions match TRBD2. CDR3 length equals 17 residues. The ends lost 5 bases at V and 1 base at J; junction bases unmatched: 12. The germline V gene has CDR1 MGHDK and CDR2 SYGVNS. DNA of the CDR3: TGTGCCAGCAGTAAAAGGCATCGAGCGGGACGCACAGATACGCAGTATTTT. Translated, it gives CASSKRHRAGRTDTQYF.

The chain uses TRBV5-1 and TRBJ1-4; no firm D call. CDR3 length: 16 residues. V was trimmed by 3 bases and J by 4 bases, leaving 16 bases between them. CDR1 and CDR2 (germline): SGHRS, YFSETQ. CDR3 nucleotide sequence: TGCGCCAGCAGCTCGGATATGAGCAGGATTAATGAAAAACTGTTTTTT. Protein product: CASSSDMSRINEKLFF.

For the CDR3, the DNA is TGCGCCAGCAGCCAAGCCGCAGTAGCGGGGGGCCGAGTCCTGACTTTC. Protein product: CASSQAAVAGGRVLTF. The rearrangement joins TRBV4-1 to TRBJ2-6; 10 bases line up with TRBD2. V shed 1 base and J 13 bases; nucleotides not matched to a gene: 10. There are 16 residues in the CDR3. In germline, CDR1 is MGHRA, CDR2 YSYEKL.

This clone is a singleton in its sample. V usage is TRBV21-1 and J usage is TRBJ2-7; the D call in the table, TRBD1, was not verified against the DNA. TRBV21-1 is designated a pseudogene. The CDR3 totals 14 residues. CDR3 loop: CASSAQVYSYEQYF. The CDR3 nucleotides are TGTGCCAGCAGCGCGCAGGTATACTCCTACGAGCAGTACTTC.

V gene TRBV2 combines with J gene TRBJ2-4; the D is unclear. V was shortened by 8 bases and J by 5 bases, with 10 bases between the two germline ends. Germline assignment: CDR1 SNHLY and CDR2 FYNNEI. This CDR3 contains 12 residues. The CDR3, as DNA: TGTGCCAGCCTCCTAGGCCAAAACATTCAGTACTTC. Translating it yields CASLLGQNIQYF.

The chain employs TRBV5-1 and TRBJ2-7; TRBD1 matches at 9 bases. The CDR3 extends over 15 amino acids. The germline V gene has CDR1 SGHRS and CDR2 YFSETQ. J gave up 6 bases and V 4 bases, and 11 bases lay outside the gene matches. Here the CDR3 DNA reads TGCGCCAGCAGCAACACCGGGACAGGGAGTTCCGAGCAGTACTTC. It specifies CASSNTGTGSSEQYF.

The chain links TRBV5-6 to TRBJ2-5; 8 nucleotides agree with TRBD1. This CDR3 has 16 residues. V was pared by 4 bases and J by 5 bases, with 13 bases of the junction left unmatched. In germline, CDR1 is SGHDT, CDR2 YYEEEE. Here the CDR3 reads CASSLGVGQGMETQYF. CDR3 sequence (DNA): TGTGCCAGCAGCCTGGGGGTCGGACAGGGTATGGAGACCCAGTACTTC. The entire variable domain, with the rest obtained from reference TRBV5-6 and TRBJ2-5, is as follows: DAGVTQSPTHLIKTRGQQVTLRCSPKSGHDTVSWYQQALGQGPQFIFQYYEEEERQRGNFPDRFSGHQFPNYSSELNVNALLLGDSALYLCASSLGVGQGMETQYFGPGTRLLVL.

This clone has only a few counts. Other DNA sequences from this sample encode an identical CDR3 as well. The rearrangement uses TRBV9 and TRBJ1-1; D not certain. CDR3 length: 14 amino acids. Trimming pared 0 bases from V and 0 bases from J, leaving 6 bases between. Germline V gene sequence: CDR1 SGDLS, CDR2 YYNGEE. In DNA, the CDR3 is TGTGCCAGCAGCGTAGGACTCATGAACACTGAAGCTTTCTTT. This codes for CASSVGLMNTEAFF. Supplemented by reference TRBV9 and TRBJ1-1, the full variable domain reads DSGVTQTPKHLITATGQRVTLRCSPRSGDLSVYWYQQSLDQGLQFLIQYYNGEERAKGNILERFSAQQFPDLHSELNLSSLELGDSALYFCASSVGLMNTEAFFGQGTRLTVV.

The CDR3, as DNA: TGTGCCAGTAGTATAGAGACTAGCGGGGGACCCTACGAGCAGTACTTC. Amino acid sequence: CASSIETSGGPYEQYF. This rearrangement joins TRBV19 to TRBJ2-7; 12 bases match TRBD2. V shed 0 bases and J 2 bases; nucleotides not matched to a gene: 2. Germline loops: CDR1 LNHDA, CDR2 SQIVND (reference sequence). The CDR3 spans 16 residues.

CDR3 sequence reads: CASSPSAGMNTEAFF. Written as DNA, the CDR3 is TGTGCCAGCTCACCAAGCGCCGGGATGAACACTGAAGCTTTCTTT. This rearrangement joins TRBV18 to TRBJ1-1; D is unclear. Germline V lookup: CDR1 KGHSH, CDR2 LQKENI. CDR3 size: 15 residues. With 2 bases removed from V and 0 bases from J, the gap between germline ends came to 10 bases. Drawing the rest from reference TRBV18 and TRBJ1-1, the complete variable domain is NAGVMQNPRHLVRRRGQEARLRCSPMKGHSHVYWYRQLPEEGLKFMVYLQKENIIDESGMPKERFSAEFPKEGPSILRIQQVVRGDSAAYFCASSPSAGMNTEAFFGQGTRLTVV.

The chain links TRBV5-6 to TRBJ2-6; D not certain. This CDR3 comprises 15 residues. The germline gives CDR1 SGHDT, CDR2 YYEEEE. V shed 0 bases and J shed 1 base, with 5 bases lying between them. The CDR3 is CASSLGQSGANVLTF. CDR3 sequence (DNA): TGTGCCAGCAGCTTGGGTCAGTCTGGGGCCAACGTCCTGACTTTC. Combining the CDR3 with reference TRBV5-6 and TRBJ2-6 gives the whole variable domain DAGVTQSPTHLIKTRGQQVTLRCSPKSGHDTVSWYQQALGQGPQFIFQYYEEEERQRGNFPDRFSGHQFPNYSSELNVNALLLGDSALYLCASSLGQSGANVLTFGAGSRLTVL.

The V call is TRBV28, the J call TRBJ2-3; the D gene is possibly TRBD1 (6 bases). Trimming cost V 4 bases and J 0 bases, with 14 bases left between them. The CDR3 covers 16 residues. The V gene's germline CDR1 is MDHEN and CDR2 SYDVKM. The CDR3 DNA reads as TGTGCCAGCAGTTCCTGGTCCGGGACAAGCACAGATACGCAGTATTTT. Amino acids: CASSSWSGTSTDTQYF.

CDR3 sequence (DNA): TGTGCCTGGAGTGTAGGGACAAAAGATTCACCCCTCCACTTT. Protein: CAWSVGTKDSPLHF. This chain uses TRBV30 with TRBJ1-6; TRBD1 might be the D (6 bases). CDR3 length: 14 residues. CDR1 is GTSNPN, CDR2 SVGIG, per germline (reference sequence). The V end lost 0 bases, the J end lost 8 bases, and 11 bases lay between the germline ends.

The chain carries TRBV27 and TRBJ2-1; a possible D gene is TRBD2 (7 bases). CDR1 MNHEY and CDR2 SMNVEV come from the germline V gene (reference sequence). The CDR3 runs to 17 residues. The ends were cut back, 3 bases at V and 5 bases at J, with 20 bases in the middle. The CDR3 spells CASSFFGGRGINNEQFF. CDR3 coding DNA: TGTGCCAGCAGTTTTTTTGGAGGGAGGGGGATAAACAATGAGCAGTTCTTC.

V is TRBV19 and J is TRBJ2-7; maybe TRBD2 (6 bases). The V gene's germline CDR1 is LNHDA and CDR2 SQIVND (reference sequence). The CDR3 has 15 amino acids. Trimming took off 2 bases at V and 3 bases at J, with 14 bases between the two ends. The CDR3 bases are TGTGCCAGTAGTATAAGAACAGGAGGGTTCTACGAGCAGTACTTC. This codes for CASSIRTGGFYEQYF.

The chain recombines TRBV6-5 with TRBJ2-7; 8 bases fit TRBD1. This CDR3 is 14 amino acids long. With V trimmed by 2 bases and J by 4 bases, 4 bases remained unmatched. CDR1 and CDR2 from the germline V gene are MNHEY and SVGAGI. CDR3 sequence: CASSYVQGGYEQYF. The DNA for the CDR3 is TGTGCCAGCAGTTACGTACAGGGGGGATACGAGCAGTACTTC.

The chain links TRBV12-2 to TRBJ1-1; the D call of TRBD1 is as the table states it, not checked on the DNA. TRBV12-2 is shown as a pseudogene. The CDR3 loop spans 17 amino acids. CDR3 in DNA: TGTGCAAGTCGCTTAGCCGGGACAGGGGATGGTACCACTGAAGCTTTCTTT. Translation gives CASRLAGTGDGTTEAFF.

Of note for this clone: The junction shows a germline mismatch at one end, possibly a read error. The V and J genes are TRBV7-8 and TRBJ1-3; D gene ambiguous. From germline, CDR1 is SGHVS and CDR2 FQNEAQ. CDR3 length: 15 amino acids. CDR3 sequence: CASTLDPGLGNTIYF. CDR3 bases: TGTGCCAGCACCTTAGACCCAGGACTTGGAAACACCATATATTTT.

The chain carries TRBV25-1 and TRBJ1-1; D gene unclear. CDR3 length: 15 amino acids. Trimming left V 3 bases short and J 0 bases short, with 11 bases between. Germline V gene data show CDR1 as MGHDK and CDR2 as SYGVNS. The CDR3 sequence is CASSESSPMNTEAFF. In nucleotides, the CDR3 is TGTGCCAGCAGTGAGTCCAGTCCCATGAACACTGAAGCTTTCTTT.

J is TRBJ1-4 and V is TRBV2, with D possibly TRBD1 on 6 matching bases. The CDR3 contains 14 residues. Per germline, CDR1 SNHLY and CDR2 FYNNEI. V was clipped by 6 bases and J by 8 bases, with 16 bases between them. The CDR3 sequence: CASSPQGRGEKLFF. The CDR3 DNA is TGTGCCAGCAGCCCCCAGGGGCGGGGGGAAAAACTGTTTTTT. Using reference TRBV2 and TRBJ1-4 for the parts outside the CDR3, the full variable domain is EPEVTQTPSHQVTQMGQEVILRCVPISNHLYFYWYRQILGQKVEFLVSFYNNEISEKSEIFDDQFSVERPDGSNFTLKIRSTKLEDSAMYFCASSPQGRGEKLFFGSGTQLSVL.

This clone appeared a single time. The CDR3 region has the DNA TGCGCCAGCAGCTTGGCAGCGGAGTACGAGCAGTACTTC. Translation: CASSLAAEYEQYF. This rearrangement joins TRBV5-1 to TRBJ2-7, with D maybe TRBD2 (5 bases). The germline V gene encodes CDR1 SGHRS and CDR2 YFSETQ. The ends were cut back, 0 bases at V and 4 bases at J, with 8 bases in the middle. This CDR3 spans 13 amino acids.

This clone is a singleton in its sample. The gene calls are TRBV27 and TRBJ2-1; D perhaps matches TRBD1 (6 bases). This CDR3 has 13 residues. In germline, CDR1 is MNHEY, CDR2 SMNVEV (reference sequence). Between the trimmed V and J ends, which lost 6 bases and 3 bases, there was a span of 9 bases. The CDR3 DNA is TGTGCCAGCAGGAGGGGGTTCTACAATGAGCAGTTCTTC. Translation gives CASRRGFYNEQFF.

This chain joins TRBV28 and TRBJ2-7, with 9 nucleotides matching TRBD2. This CDR3 spans 15 amino acids. Germline CDR1 reads MDHEN; CDR2 reads SYDVKM. Trimming removed 5 bases from V and 1 base from J; junction bases left unmatched: 6. CDR3 in amino acids: CASSQAGGISYEQYF. In nucleotides, the CDR3 is TGTGCCAGCAGTCAAGCGGGAGGAATATCCTACGAGCAGTACTTC.

The rearrangement uses TRBV6-1 and TRBJ1-5; TRBD1 might be the D (6 bases). The CDR3 loop spans 15 amino acids. The V end lost 6 bases, the J end lost 6 bases, and 18 bases lay between the germline ends. From germline, CDR1 is MNHNS and CDR2 SASEGT. In DNA, the CDR3 is TGTGCCAGCAGGAGCGAGGGGGGGAGAGCTCAGCCCCAGCATTTT. It yields the protein CASRSEGGRAQPQHF.